This T cell receptor beta chain was identified in a study of blood T cell repertoires in COVID-19. Profiled with immunoSEQ multiplex PCR; TCRdb holds only in-frame clones, not every one. This table has 200,000 to 250,000 clones, roughly nine tenths appearing once. Germline V lookup: CDR1 MDHEN, CDR2 SYDVKM. The CDR3 is 15 amino acids. The ends lost 6 bases at V and 1 base at J; junction bases unmatched: 5. This clone was observed a handful of times. This TCR derives from a woman aged 50 to 60 in a cohort exposed to, infected with or recovered from COVID-19 (not recorded which). J is TRBJ2-1 and V is TRBV28; 8 nucleotides align to TRBD1. Sequenced: PBMCs or T cells enriched from blood (not recorded which). The CDR3 protein is CASSPGGPSYNEQFF. Here the CDR3 DNA reads TGTGCCAGCAGCCCAGGGGGCCCATCCTACAATGAGCAGTTCTTC.